This T cell receptor (beta chain) stems from a study of cytomegalovirus exposure and HLA in healthy donors. PCR used 60 Vbeta primers and 13 Jbeta primers. Generated by immunoSEQ multiplex PCR, the TCRdb table keeps only in-frame clones and is missing some. The top ten hold under 7.5% of the sample, which has about 160,000 clones, 65% to 90% seen once. V was clipped by 4 bases and J by 6 bases, with 13 bases between them. The CDR3 spans 13 residues. Germline CDR1 reads SNHLY; CDR2 reads FYNNEI. Sequencing was done on a sample of PBMCs. This clonotype originated in a man between 50 and 59 years old in good health and CMV-seropositive. The chain uses TRBV2 and TRBJ2-7; the D gene is possibly TRBD1 (5 bases). CDR3 coding DNA: TGTGCCAGCAGTGGGCAGGGAAGGGGCGAGCAGTACTTC. Translation gives CASSGQGRGEQYF.